The next 30 T cell receptor beta chains were all read from a single sample in a study of CD8 T cells in Susac syndrome (dated by TCRdb to the late 2010s). Library preparation employed the immunoSEQ multiplex PCR assay. RNA was extracted using the RNeasy kit, and roughly 0.5 to 1 microgram was reverse transcribed with random hexamers. Using fastp trimming at Q25 and MiXCR clonotype assembly, TCRdb reanalyzed the public sequencing data and kept in-frame beta chains. Rows are combined by CDR3 protein, so each entry shows the most common genes and DNA. The sample has fewer than 200,000 distinct CDR3 sequences on record, roughly 90% of them singletons. The top ten clones comprise approximately 0.086% of the sample. Sequencing used CD4+ T cells from PBMCs. Every receptor here comes from a human donor with Susac syndrome.

The rearrangement joins TRBV2 to TRBJ2-7; D is uncertain. Germline lookup yields CDR1 SNHLY and CDR2 FYNNEI. CDR3 length: 13 amino acids. The CDR3 DNA is TGTGCCAGCAGTGAAATGCCCAGATCAGCACATTGGGTC. This gives the protein CASSEMPRSAHWV.

The chain joins TRBV15 to TRBJ2-7; D is tentatively TRBD1 or TRBD2 (5 bases each). The germline CDR1 and CDR2 sequences are LNHNV and YYDKDF (reference sequence). Trimming took off 1 base at V and 1 base at J, with 11 bases between the two ends. CDR3 length equals 15 residues. The CDR3 DNA reads TGTGCCACCAGCAGAGCCGGGACGGCTTCCTACGAGCAGTACTTC. It specifies CATSRAGTASYEQYF.

This chain connects TRBV2 to TRBJ1-2; no firm D call. CDR3 size: 14 residues. CDR1 SNHLY and CDR2 FYNNEI come from the germline V gene. V was trimmed by 0 bases and J by 4 bases, leaving 9 bases between them. The CDR3 DNA sequence: TGTGCCAGCAGTGAAGCGTGGGATAGCTATGGCTACACCTTC. Its translation is CASSEAWDSYGYTF.

The J gene is TRBJ1-4, the V gene TRBV29-1, with a tentative D call TRBD1 (6 bases). The germline V gene encodes CDR1 SQVTM and CDR2 ANQGSEA. This CDR3 has 12 amino acids. V dropped 5 bases and J dropped 2 bases, with 6 bases sitting between them. CDR3 protein: CSVQGTNEKLFF. The CDR3 region has the DNA TGCAGCGTTCAGGGGACTAATGAAAAACTGTTTTTT.

The gene calls are TRBV11-2 and TRBJ2-5; 11 bases match TRBD2. The CDR3 has 15 residues. The germline V gene encodes CDR1 SGHAT and CDR2 FQNNGV. The ends lost 2 bases at V and 2 bases at J; junction bases unmatched: 1. The DNA of the CDR3 is TGTGCCAGCAGCTTATCTAGCGGGGGGCAAGAGACCCAGTACTTC. The encoded protein is CASSLSSGGQETQYF.

This chain joins TRBV2 and TRBJ1-1; D gene unclear. The germline V gene encodes CDR1 SNHLY and CDR2 FYNNEI. The V end was cut by 7 bases, the J end by 5 bases, with 14 bases between. The CDR3 is 13 residues long. The CDR3 loop is CASKFGLDTEAFF. The CDR3 coding sequence is TGTGCCAGCAAGTTCGGACTTGATACTGAAGCTTTCTTT. Together with reference TRBV2 and TRBJ1-1, the CDR3 gives the full variable domain: EPEVTQTPSHQVTQMGQEVILRCVPISNHLYFYWYRQILGQKVEFLVSFYNNEISEKSEIFDDQFSVERPDGSNFTLKIRSTKLEDSAMYFCASKFGLDTEAFFGQGTRLTVV.

The rearrangement joins TRBV3-1 to TRBJ2-1; TRBD2 agrees at 15 bases. Germline V gene data show CDR1 as LGHDT and CDR2 as YNNKEL (reference sequence). V was pared by 1 base and J by 9 bases, with 1 base of the junction left unmatched. This CDR3 spans 15 amino acids. CDR3 loop: CASSQGTSGGAEQFF. DNA of the CDR3: TGTGCCAGCAGCCAAGGGACTAGCGGGGGGGCTGAGCAGTTCTTC.

Only one count was recorded for this clonotype. The chain employs TRBV27 and TRBJ1-6, with a tentative D call TRBD1 (5 bases). Germline assignment: CDR1 MNHEY and CDR2 SMNVEV (reference sequence). The V and J ends lost 2 bases and 8 bases respectively, with 13 bases between them. This CDR3 region has 15 residues. The CDR3 is CASSLGAPIHSPLHF. In DNA form, the CDR3 reads TGTGCCAGCAGTTTAGGGGCCCCCATCCATTCACCCCTCCACTTT.

The J gene is TRBJ1-1, the V gene TRBV29-1, with 8 bases matching TRBD1. Germline lookup yields CDR1 SQVTM and CDR2 ANQGSEA. V lost 7 bases to trimming and J lost 0 bases; unmatched junction nucleotides: 7. The CDR3 spans 14 residues. CDR3 region: CSGVGQAMNTEAFF. For the CDR3, the DNA is TGCAGCGGTGTGGGACAGGCTATGAACACTGAAGCTTTCTTT.

In DNA, the CDR3 is TGCAGTGCTAGACCCGGACAGAGACCCTACGAGCAGTACTTC. This gives the protein CSARPGQRPYEQYF. The chain has TRBV20-1 and TRBJ2-7, with D perhaps matching TRBD1 (6 bases). Trimming stripped 2 bases from V and 2 bases from J, with 13 bases between. CDR1 and CDR2 (germline): DFQATT, SNEGSKA (reference sequence). CDR3 length equals 14 residues.

This rearrangement joins TRBV3-1 to TRBJ1-2; 9 bases fit TRBD1. Per the germline V gene, CDR1 is LGHDT and CDR2 is YNNKEL (reference sequence). The length of the CDR3 is 14 residues. The trim removed 4 bases at V and 4 bases at J, leaving 4 bases unmatched. CDR3 in DNA: TGTGCCAGCAGCCCAACAGGGGGCATCTATGGCTACACCTTC. Encoded protein: CASSPTGGIYGYTF.

The gene calls are TRBV29-1 and TRBJ2-3; D is uncertain. Trimming removed 3 bases from V and 2 bases from J, with 12 bases in between. CDR3 length equals 14 residues. Looked up from germline, CDR1 is SQVTM and CDR2 is ANQGSEA. CDR3 protein: CSVDSLLYTDTQYF. DNA for the CDR3: TGCAGCGTTGACAGTTTGCTTTACACAGATACGCAGTATTTT.

The rearrangement uses TRBV3-1 and TRBJ2-4; maybe TRBD1 (5 bases). CDR3 length: 16 residues. V was shortened by 0 bases and J by 6 bases, with 15 bases between the two germline ends. In germline, CDR1 is LGHDT, CDR2 YNNKEL (reference sequence). CDR3 nucleotides: TGTGCCAGCAGCCAAGAATTAGACCAGGGCGGAAACATTCAGTACTTC. Its translation is CASSQELDQGGNIQYF.

This sequence joins TRBV6-5 and TRBJ1-5, with a weak D call TRBD1 (5 bases). The CDR3 consists of 14 residues. With 5 bases removed from V and 0 bases from J, the gap between germline ends came to 8 bases. From germline, CDR1 is MNHEY and CDR2 SVGAGI. CDR3 sequence (DNA): TGTGCCAGCAGTGAAACAGGTAGCAATCAGCCCCAGCATTTT. This encodes CASSETGSNQPQHF.

This chain joins TRBV19 and TRBJ1-2; 7 bases agree with TRBD1. CDR1 and CDR2 from the germline V gene are LNHDA and SQIVND (reference sequence). This CDR3 has 13 amino acids. The trim removed 9 bases at V and 3 bases at J, leaving 7 bases unmatched. CDR3 sequence: CARSRGFDYGYTF. DNA of the CDR3: TGTGCCAGGAGCAGGGGGTTCGACTATGGCTACACCTTC.

V and J are TRBV7-9 and TRBJ2-1; 10 nucleotides match TRBD1. This CDR3 contains 16 residues. The ends lost 5 bases at V and 6 bases at J; junction bases unmatched: 10. Germline loops: CDR1 SEHNR, CDR2 FQNEAQ (reference sequence). The CDR3 coding sequence is TGTGCCAGCAGCATCTTCCCGGGACAGGGGCGCAATGAGCAGTTCTTC. Translated, it gives CASSIFPGQGRNEQFF.

The chain links TRBV4-1 to TRBJ2-3; TRBD1 might be the D (5 bases). Trimming stripped 0 bases from V and 2 bases from J, with 9 bases between. Germline-derived CDR1 and CDR2 are MGHRA and YSYEKL. The CDR3 has 15 residues. The CDR3 DNA is TGCGCCAGCAGCCAAGATTCCAGGGACACAGATACGCAGTATTTT. Protein: CASSQDSRDTDTQYF.

V gene TRBV20-1 combines with J gene TRBJ2-4, with 7 bases matching TRBD2. This CDR3 is 15 amino acids long. The V segment lost 5 bases and the J segment 2 bases; nucleotides outside the gene matches: 9. Germline-derived CDR1 and CDR2 are DFQATT and SNEGSKA (reference sequence). The CDR3 region is CSAAGDRESKNIQYF. CDR3 nucleotide sequence: TGCAGTGCTGCGGGGGATCGAGAGTCCAAAAACATTCAGTACTTC.

This chain connects TRBV20-1 to TRBJ2-3; 14 nucleotides match TRBD2. The CDR3 runs 18 residues. Germline CDR1 is DFQATT and CDR2 is SNEGSKA (reference sequence). With V trimmed by 3 bases and J by 0 bases, 8 bases remained unmatched. The chain's CDR3 is CSARAGTSGGRSTDTQYF. For the CDR3, the DNA is TGCAGTGCTAGGGCCGGGACTAGCGGGGGCCGGAGCACAGATACGCAGTATTTT.

The chain is built from TRBV7-9 and TRBJ1-1; D is undetermined. V lost 5 bases, J lost 0 bases, and 19 bases lay in between. Germline V gene lookup returns CDR1 SEHNR and CDR2 FQNEAQ (reference sequence). The CDR3 length is 17 residues. CDR3 in amino acids: CASSLMGKPLMNTEAFF. The CDR3 DNA is TGTGCCAGCAGCCTCATGGGGAAACCCCTGATGAACACTGAAGCTTTCTTT.

CDR3 sequence reads: CASSPLGGQETQYF. CDR3 sequence (DNA): TGTGCCAGCAGCCCCCTCGGGGGTCAAGAGACCCAGTACTTC. This rearrangement joins TRBV7-3 to TRBJ2-5; the D gene is possibly TRBD2 (6 bases). V was trimmed by 5 bases and J by 2 bases, leaving 12 bases between them. Looked up from germline, CDR1 is SGHTA and CDR2 is FQGTGA. The CDR3 covers 14 residues.

The chain recombines TRBV5-5 with TRBJ2-3, with D tentatively TRBD2 (5 bases). The germline V gene has CDR1 SGHKS and CDR2 YYEKEE (reference sequence). The length of the CDR3 is 13 residues. V gave up 6 bases and J gave up 2 bases, with 10 bases separating them. CDR3 nucleotides: TGTGCCAGCACCGGAGCGGTCACAGATACGCAGTATTTT. Protein sequence: CASTGAVTDTQYF.

This chain joins TRBV5-1 and TRBJ1-5; a possible D gene is TRBD1 (5 bases). The V end lost 3 bases, the J end lost 0 bases, and 16 bases lay between the germline ends. The CDR3 has 17 residues. In germline, CDR1 is SGHRS, CDR2 YFSETQ. CDR3 amino acids: CASSSGPSSFSNQPQHF. The CDR3 coding sequence is TGCGCCAGCAGCTCGGGACCATCTAGTTTTAGCAATCAGCCCCAGCATTTT.

Here the CDR3 DNA reads TGTGCCAGCACCCTCCGAAGGGCGGCCTACGAGCAGTACTTC. Translating it yields CASTLRRAAYEQYF. This rearrangement joins TRBV2 to TRBJ2-7; D unresolved. Between the trimmed V and J ends, which lost 7 bases and 2 bases, there was a span of 15 bases. In germline, CDR1 is SNHLY, CDR2 FYNNEI. The CDR3 extends over 14 amino acids.

In its sample, this clonotype was seen once. The chain links TRBV12-3 or TRBV12-4 to TRBJ1-5, with D possibly matching TRBD1 (5 bases). The CDR3 loop spans 13 amino acids. The ends were cut back, 6 bases at V and 2 bases at J, with 8 bases in the middle. The CDR3 loop reads CASRHRRNQPQHF. The CDR3 DNA sequence: TGTGCCAGCAGACACAGGCGCAATCAGCCCCAGCATTTT.

V is TRBV19 and J is TRBJ2-7; 10 bases match TRBD1. J was trimmed by 2 bases and V by 5 bases; bases with no gene match: 3. The CDR3 covers 14 residues. The germline gives CDR1 LNHDA, CDR2 SQIVND (reference sequence). CDR3 nucleotide sequence: TGTGCCAGTAGTTCGGGACAGGGGACCTACGAGCAGTACTTC. Protein: CASSSGQGTYEQYF.

The chain links TRBV20-1 to TRBJ2-7; D is ambiguous. Trimming took off 4 bases at V and 2 bases at J, with 9 bases between the two ends. The CDR3 is 12 residues long. Per the germline V gene, CDR1 is DFQATT and CDR2 is SNEGSKA (reference sequence). This chain's CDR3 is CSAKTLTYEQYF. The CDR3 bases are TGCAGTGCTAAAACACTTACCTACGAGCAGTACTTC.

The genes are TRBV4-1 and TRBJ2-3; tentatively, D is TRBD1 (6 bases). Germline V gene data show CDR1 as MGHRA and CDR2 as YSYEKL. Trimming stripped 5 bases from V and 0 bases from J, with 15 bases between. CDR3 length: 16 amino acids. CDR3 sequence: CASSWTGTPSTDTQYF. DNA for the CDR3: TGCGCCAGCAGCTGGACCGGGACACCTAGCACAGATACGCAGTATTTT.

This chain's CDR3 is CASSGSRYNEQFF. The CDR3 bases are TGTGCCAGTAGTGGCAGCAGATACAATGAGCAGTTCTTC. The chain employs TRBV19 and TRBJ2-1; D not certain. Trimming pared 5 bases from V and 4 bases from J, leaving 9 bases between. Per the germline V gene, CDR1 is LNHDA and CDR2 is SQIVND (reference sequence). The CDR3 spans 13 residues.

V is TRBV18 and J is TRBJ2-4; 8 nucleotides align to TRBD1. The trim removed 8 bases at V and 8 bases at J, leaving 8 bases unmatched. This CDR3 has 13 amino acids. Per the germline V gene, CDR1 is KGHSH and CDR2 is LQKENI. As DNA, the CDR3 is TGTGCCAGCGCGGTGGACAGGGTGGACATTCAGTACTTC. Protein sequence: CASAVDRVDIQYF.